This section outlines one TCR beta chain sequence together with its context. CDR1 is SQVTM and CDR2 is ANQGSEA in the germline V gene. The CDR3 covers 14 residues. Trimming stripped 4 bases from V and 2 bases from J, with 15 bases between. This specimen comes from a study of CD8+ T cells in alopecia areata. Study context: Each day, treated patients took oral tofacitinib twice, at 5 to 10 mg per dose.

Following extraction, RNA underwent reverse transcription to cDNA, which served as the sequencing template. Assay: immunoSEQ multiplex PCR; the TCRdb copy retains only in-frame clones and omits some. The sample shows more than 95,000 clones, less than 45% of them seen only once. The material sequenced was CD4+ T cells sorted from blood. This chain uses TRBV29-1 with TRBJ2-7; a possible D gene is TRBD2 (6 bases). This receptor was identified in a human donor with alopecia areata. CDR3: CSVGGREVPYEQYF. DNA of the CDR3: TGCAGCGTTGGAGGCAGGGAGGTTCCCTACGAGCAGTACTTC.